Shown below are 16 T cell receptor beta chains from a single sample sequenced in a study of cytomegalovirus exposure and HLA in healthy donors. Both 60 Vbeta primers and 13 Jbeta primers went into the PCR. Measured with immunoSEQ multiplex PCR; TCRdb has only the in-frame clones, and not every one. Recorded for this sample: under 250,000 clones. The sample comprised PBMCs. The receptor set was obtained from a girl aged 2 to 9 in good health and CMV-seropositive.

The rearrangement links TRBV28 to TRBJ1-1, with D tentatively TRBD1 (5 bases). The germline CDR1 and CDR2 sequences are MDHEN and SYDVKM. V shed 5 bases and J shed 9 bases, with 13 bases lying between them. CDR3 length: 12 residues. CDR3 protein: CASSLRQSQAFF. The DNA of the CDR3 is TGTGCCAGCAGTCTAAGACAGTCTCAAGCTTTCTTT.

The chain employs TRBV2 and TRBJ2-4; maybe TRBD1 (6 bases). V was trimmed by 8 bases and J by 0 bases, leaving 14 bases between them. The length of the CDR3 is 15 residues. Germline assignment: CDR1 SNHLY and CDR2 FYNNEI. The CDR3 is CASGRTALAKNIQYF. The DNA for the CDR3 is TGTGCCAGCGGTCGGACAGCCCTAGCCAAAAACATTCAGTACTTC.

J is TRBJ2-7 and V is TRBV10-3; 7 nucleotides align to TRBD1. The CDR3 runs 12 residues. With 8 bases clipped from V and 3 bases from J, the junction kept 4 bases outside the gene matches. Germline V CDR1 and CDR2: ENHRY, SYGVKD. CDR3 protein: CAIRDSLYEQYF. The CDR3 DNA reads as TGTGCCATCCGGGACAGTCTCTACGAGCAGTACTTC.

CDR3 DNA: TGTGCCAGCAGTTACTCTGGGGTAGCGGTCTACGAGCAGTACTTC. It codes for CASSYSGVAVYEQYF. This chain uses TRBV6-5 with TRBJ2-7, with D perhaps TRBD2 (6 bases). The germline V gene encodes CDR1 MNHEY and CDR2 SVGAGI. The V and J ends lost 0 bases and 3 bases respectively, with 12 bases between them. This CDR3 is 15 amino acids long.

V is TRBV29-1 and J is TRBJ1-2; 9 nucleotides agree with TRBD1. After removal of 6 bases from V and 8 bases from J, the junction contained 10 bases not matched to a gene. The CDR3 runs 13 residues. The germline gives CDR1 SQVTM, CDR2 ANQGSEA. This chain's CDR3 is CSVPRTGDVGYTF. The CDR3 DNA reads as TGCAGCGTCCCGCGGACAGGGGACGTCGGCTACACCTTC.

With regard to this clone: An end of the junction does not agree with germline; a read error may underlie this. This same CDR3 is encoded by further DNA sequences in the sample. The chain couples TRBV10-3 to TRBJ1-1, with TRBD1 matching 7 bases. The CDR3 length is 15 residues. Germline lookup yields CDR1 ENHRY and CDR2 SYGVKD. CDR3 region: CAISESEGAGTEAFF. As DNA, the CDR3 is TGCGCCATCAGTGAGTCGGAGGGGGCGGGCACTGAAGCTTTCTTT.

The genes are TRBV28 and TRBJ2-7; TRBD2 might be the D (8 bases). CDR1 is MDHEN, CDR2 SYDVKM, per germline. Trimming shortened V by 7 bases and J by 7 bases, and 23 bases separated the two germline ends. The CDR3 contains 15 residues. The CDR3 region is CASTLGGGRREEQYF. In nucleotides, the CDR3 is TGTGCCAGCACCCTAGGGGGCGGGAGGCGGGAAGAGCAGTACTTC.

The chain has TRBV7-9 and TRBJ1-5; D remains unclear. This CDR3 has 14 amino acids. V lost 5 bases and J 8 bases, leaving 16 bases between the germline ends. Per the germline V gene, CDR1 is SEHNR and CDR2 is FQNEAQ (reference sequence). CDR3 bases: TGTGCCAGCAGCCCAGGTGGACTTCTGGAGCCCCAGCATTTT. It translates to CASSPGGLLEPQHF.

The rearrangement links TRBV18 to TRBJ1-2; the match to TRBD1 covers 7 bases. The V gene's germline CDR1 is KGHSH and CDR2 LQKENI. V gave up 10 bases and J gave up 8 bases; unmatched junction bases: 10. The CDR3 consists of 12 residues. The CDR3 region has the DNA TGTGCCACCACAGGGGAGTCCAACGGCTACACCTTC. Translated: CATTGESNGYTF.

This rearrangement joins TRBV28 to TRBJ1-1; 7 positions agree with TRBD1. The CDR3 contains 15 residues. The germline V gene encodes CDR1 MDHEN and CDR2 SYDVKM. V dropped 1 base and J dropped 5; count of bases not matched to a gene: 7. The CDR3: CASSLSGGGRTEAFF. The DNA for the CDR3 is TGTGCCAGCAGTTTATCGGGAGGGGGCCGGACTGAAGCTTTCTTT.

This rearrangement joins TRBV11-2 to TRBJ2-5; the match to TRBD2 covers 9 bases. Germline values: CDR1 SGHAT, CDR2 FQNNGV. The CDR3 spans 15 residues. V was pared by 3 bases and J by 5 bases, with 7 bases of the junction left unmatched. The CDR3 loop is CASSFSSGRGETQYF. CDR3 DNA: TGTGCCAGCAGCTTTAGTAGCGGGAGAGGGGAGACCCAGTACTTC.

The rearrangement links TRBV6-6 to TRBJ2-1; TRBD2 matches at 7 bases. The CDR3 is made up of 13 amino acids. V shed 6 bases, J shed 8 bases, and the junction held 7 bases outside the gene matches. CDR1 and CDR2 (germline): MNHNY, SVGAGI (reference sequence). The CDR3 DNA follows: TGTGCCAGCAGCACGACTAGCTCCGATGAGCAGTTCTTC. This codes for CASSTTSSDEQFF.

V is TRBV27 and J is TRBJ1-4; D not certain. CDR3 length equals 15 residues. The V gene's germline CDR1 is MNHEY and CDR2 SMNVEV (reference sequence). V dropped 7 bases and J dropped 7 bases, with 19 bases sitting between them. The CDR3 DNA is TGTGCCAGCACCCCTACTATACGGGAAGGTGAAAAACTGTTTTTT. It codes for CASTPTIREGEKLFF. Full variable domain (rest looked up from reference TRBV27 and TRBJ1-4): EAQVTQNPRYLITVTGKKLTVTCSQNMNHEYMSWYRQDPGLGLRQIYYSMNVEVTDKGDVPEGYKVSRKEKRNFPLILESPSPNQTSLYFCASTPTIREGEKLFFGSGTQLSVL.

The rearrangement uses TRBV7-9 and TRBJ1-2, with D possibly TRBD1 on 6 matching bases. Trimming stripped 4 bases from V and 0 bases from J, with 9 bases between. Germline-derived CDR1 and CDR2 are SEHNR and FQNEAQ (reference sequence). CDR3 size: 14 residues. The DNA of the CDR3 is TGTGCCAGCAGCTCAGACAGGACTAACTATGGCTACACCTTC. It yields the protein CASSSDRTNYGYTF.

The V and J genes are TRBV4-1 and TRBJ2-7; TRBD2 aligns across 10 bases. There are 15 residues in the CDR3. The germline V gene has CDR1 MGHRA and CDR2 YSYEKL. V was clipped by 4 bases and J by 2 bases; unmatched bases: 5. The CDR3 here is CASSRELAGTYEQYF. The CDR3 DNA reads TGCGCCAGCAGCCGAGAACTAGCGGGGACCTACGAGCAGTACTTC.

The V gene is TRBV7-9, the J gene TRBJ2-1, with 11 bases fitting TRBD2. Looked up from germline, CDR1 is SEHNR and CDR2 is FQNEAQ (reference sequence). Losses at the gene ends were 4 bases for V and 2 bases for J; bases not matched to a gene: 10. There are 18 residues in the CDR3. CDR3 loop: CASSSDTGLAGAYNEQFF. CDR3 DNA: TGTGCCAGCAGCTCCGATACTGGACTAGCGGGCGCCTACAATGAGCAGTTCTTC.